Listed here is a single TCR beta chain. Its antigen remains unidentified. This record belongs to a study of identical twins. Study conclusions and caveats: Out-of-frame alpha sequences that twins shared showed excess low generation probability. Sharing of beta out-of-frame sequences by twins showed a weaker excess. Because invariant MAIT and iNKT cells could be present, zero-insertion analyses could be partly confounded.

The CDR3 consists of 18 residues. Germline trimming cut 2 bases from V and 4 bases from J; bases unmatched to any gene: 15. Per the germline V gene, CDR1 is SGHAT and CDR2 is FQNNGV. TCRdb re-called the 5' RACE reads through MiXCR, storing one row per CDR3 protein. The data contain under 900,000 distinct CDR3 sequences, about 12% of them singletons. The same sample was also studied in work on yellow fever vaccine responses in identical twins. Turning to that study: Twin vaccine T cell responses reportedly seemed partly convergent, partly personalized.

Sequenced: PBMCs. The chain has TRBV11-2 and TRBJ2-7; TRBD1 matches at 9 bases. The clonotype originates from a woman between 18 and 30 years old in good health. CDR3 sequence: CASSLNYSPGQGFYEQYF. The DNA for the CDR3 is TGTGCCAGCAGCTTAAATTACTCTCCGGGACAGGGTTTTTACGAGCAGTACTTC.